What follows are 15 T cell receptor beta chains derived from one specimen sequenced in a study of T cells in Graves' hyperthyroidism and ophthalmopathy. Template material for amplifying TCR beta CDR3 regions consisted of RNA transcripts. The primer set for the first-round RT-PCR of the TCR CDR3 was HTBI. TCRdb processed the multiplex PCR reads anew with MiXCR; each CDR3 protein has one entry. The sample contains about 360,000 distinct CDR3 sequences, about a fifth of which appear only once. Specimen: blood. The receptor set was obtained from a woman between 18 and 29 years old with Graves' hyperthyroidism.

This clonotype was counted at least ten times. The J gene is TRBJ1-2, the V gene TRBV20-1, with D maybe TRBD1 (5 bases). Looked up from germline, CDR1 is DFQATT and CDR2 is SNEGSKA (reference sequence). Between the trimmed V and J ends, which lost 6 bases and 6 bases, there was a span of 20 bases. The CDR3 is 14 residues long. The CDR3 DNA follows: TGCAGTGCCAGGGTGGGGGGTGCTCTAGATGGCTACACCTTC. Its translation: CSARVGGALDGYTF.

A note on this clonotype: One junction end does not reproduce the germline sequence, and a read error may be involved. The rearrangement links TRBV30 to TRBJ2-2; possible D gene TRBD2, 5 bases. This CDR3 contains 11 residues. Germline lookup yields CDR1 GTSNPN and CDR2 SVGIG (reference sequence). The CDR3 DNA reads TGTGCCTGGGGGCTCACCGGGGAGCTGTCTTTT. It encodes CAWGLTGELSF.

A word on this clonotype: At one of its ends the junction is not consistent with the germline gene, which may arise from a read error. The gene calls are TRBV12-3 or TRBV12-4 and TRBJ2-7; tentatively, D is TRBD1 or TRBD2 (5 bases each). There are 15 residues in the CDR3. Written as DNA, the CDR3 is TGTGCCAGCAGCTTAGCGCCGCAGGGCTTCTACGAGCAGTACTTC. Translating gives CASSLAPQGFYEQYF.

The rearrangement uses TRBV6-5 and TRBJ1-1; TRBD1 matches 7 bases. This CDR3 contains 14 residues. V lost 4 bases and J lost 6; bases outside the gene matches: 8. Per the germline V gene, CDR1 is MNHEY and CDR2 is SVGAGI. The CDR3 DNA reads TGTGCCAGCAGTTTCCGACAGGGTTACGCTGAAGCTTTCTTT. This gives the protein CASSFRQGYAEAFF.

This clonotype occurred a few times. J is TRBJ2-6 and V is TRBV19, with 7 bases lining up with TRBD1. The germline gives CDR1 LNHDA, CDR2 SQIVND (reference sequence). J gave up 0 bases and V 4 bases, and 12 bases lay outside the gene matches. CDR3 length equals 19 residues. CDR3 region: CASSTQTGKRASGANVLTF. The CDR3 region has the DNA TGTGCCAGTAGTACCCAGACAGGGAAAAGGGCCTCTGGGGCCAACGTCCTGACTTTC.

Concerning this clonotype: A read error is possible here, since a much larger clone lies one base away. This chain uses TRBV27 with TRBJ2-5; the D is unclear. The CDR3 length is 16 residues. From germline, CDR1 is MNHEY and CDR2 SMNVEV (reference sequence). CDR3 DNA sequence: TGTGCCAGCAGGGAATTCCAAAAGGGTCTTAAGGAGACCAAGTACTTC. Translation gives CASREFQKGLKETKYF.

This clonotype was seen ten or more times. The chain joins TRBV9 to TRBJ1-1; the D gene is possibly TRBD1 (5 bases). The length of the CDR3 is 16 residues. Germline values: CDR1 SGDLS, CDR2 YYNGEE. The V gene lost 0 bases and the J gene lost 5 bases, with 17 bases spanning the gap. The CDR3 loop reads CASSVDGRVKGTEAFF. The CDR3, as DNA: TGTGCCAGCAGCGTAGACGGCAGGGTGAAGGGGACTGAAGCTTTCTTT.

This clonotype was observed at least ten times. The gene calls are TRBV5-1 and TRBJ1-1; TRBD1 agrees at 8 bases. V was pared by 4 bases and J by 1 base, with 3 bases of the junction left unmatched. Germline V gives CDR1 SGHRS, CDR2 YFSETQ. The CDR3 has 14 amino acids. This chain's CDR3 is CASSRQGPNTEAFF. The CDR3 coding sequence is TGCGCCAGCAGCAGACAGGGGCCGAACACTGAAGCTTTCTTT.

This clonotype was recorded at least ten times. The genes are TRBV12-3 or TRBV12-4 and TRBJ2-7; maybe TRBD1 (5 bases). V lost 5 bases to trimming and J lost 2 bases, with 13 bases between them. This CDR3 is built from 14 residues. CDR3 residues: CASSRQAGTYEQYF. The DNA of the CDR3 is TGTGCCAGCAGTCGGCAAGCAGGGACCTACGAGCAGTACTTC.

In this sample, this clonotype turned up many times. This rearrangement joins TRBV20-1 to TRBJ2-4; 11 bases line up with TRBD1. The germline V gene encodes CDR1 DFQATT and CDR2 SNEGSKA (reference sequence). After removal of 3 bases from V and 8 bases from J, the junction contained 6 bases not matched to a gene. This CDR3 is built from 14 residues. The DNA of the CDR3 is TGCAGTGCTAGGGGGACAGGGGGTAGGGACATTCAGTACTTC. Translating gives CSARGTGGRDIQYF.

Ten or more counts support this clonotype. The V and J genes are TRBV20-1 and TRBJ1-6; no clear D gene. CDR3 length: 17 amino acids. Germline V gene lookup returns CDR1 DFQATT and CDR2 SNEGSKA (reference sequence). Trimming cost V 3 bases and J 0 bases, with 15 bases left between them. This CDR3 is CSASPEWWHSYNSPLHF. The CDR3 coding sequence is TGCAGTGCTAGTCCAGAATGGTGGCACTCCTATAATTCACCCCTCCACTTT.

This clonotype was observed many times. This sequence joins TRBV6-2 or TRBV6-3 and TRBJ1-1, with D unclear. Germline lookup yields CDR1 MNHEY and CDR2 SVGEGT. Trimming left V 6 bases short and J 4 bases short, with 15 bases between. CDR3 length equals 14 residues. Here the CDR3 reads CASSPSRAFTEAFF. CDR3 nucleotides: TGTGCCAGCAGCCCCTCGCGGGCGTTCACTGAAGCTTTCTTT.

This clonotype has a count of ten or more. The chain carries TRBV5-1 and TRBJ2-7; 16 bases match TRBD2. The junction had 11 bases not matched to a gene; V was cut back by 3 bases and J by 2 bases. The CDR3 spans 19 residues. Germline V CDR1 and CDR2: SGHRS, YFSETQ. CDR3 nucleotide sequence: TGCGCCAGCAGCTACGGGACTAGCGGGGGGGCTGTGTCCGCCTACGAGCAGTACTTC. This codes for CASSYGTSGGAVSAYEQYF.

This clonotype has at least ten counts. In nucleotides, the CDR3 is TGCAGTGCTAGAAGACAGCGCGACTATGGCTACACCTTC. It translates to CSARRQRDYGYTF. The chain links TRBV20-1 to TRBJ1-2; possible D gene TRBD1, 5 bases. The CDR3 sequence is 13 residues long. V gave up 2 bases and J gave up 3 bases, with 10 bases separating them. The germline V gene has CDR1 DFQATT and CDR2 SNEGSKA (reference sequence).

This chain links TRBV7-2 with TRBJ1-2, with 10 bases identical to TRBD1. V gave up 1 base and J gave up 5 bases; unmatched junction bases: 4. Per germline, CDR1 SGHTA and CDR2 FQGNSA. The CDR3 totals 15 residues. The CDR3 DNA reads TGTGCCAGCAGCTTAGGAGGGACAGGGGATTATGGCTACACCTTC. It encodes CASSLGGTGDYGYTF.